The present T cell receptor (beta chain) was sequenced within a study of blood T cell repertoires in COVID-19. Across the whole study: Some COVID-19 samples were acute and others convalescent; all came from the United States, Italy and Spain.

Method: immunoSEQ multiplex PCR; TCRdb's copy keeps in-frame clones and lacks some. Of around 250,000 clones in the sample, roughly 85% are singletons; the top ten hold about 8.2%. The CDR3 consists of 14 residues. After removal of 5 bases from V and 6 bases from J, the junction contained 10 bases not matched to a gene. Germline V CDR1 and CDR2: SGHNT, YYREEE (reference sequence). Those who participated ranged in age from roughly 18 to 90 years and resided in about two dozen US areas. This clone was seen just once. Input material: PBMCs or T cells enriched from blood (not recorded which). This TCR was sampled from a woman between 45 and 60 years old with acute COVID-19. The chain couples TRBV5-4 to TRBJ1-1, with 7 bases identical to TRBD1. The CDR3 region is CASRNEQGSPEAFF. The CDR3 DNA follows: TGTGCCAGCAGAAACGAACAGGGGAGCCCTGAAGCTTTCTTT.